These 5 T cell receptor beta chains came from one sample sequenced in a study of T cell responses to AZD1222 COVID-19 vaccine (dated by TCRdb to about 2021). The library was generated by the immunoSEQ multiplex PCR assay. Sourced from immuneACCESS, this table was stored by TCRdb with only in-frame sequences that have V and J called. A share of the clones is absent; for the studies checked, an unresolved V gene accounts for under half, and the remainder has no known explanation. Within this sample are 45,000 to 65,000 clones, with 80% of them counted one time only. The ten largest clones add up to roughly 4.9% of the sample. The time point label, as the study defines it: about 28 days (+/-7) after the second vaccine dose. Sequencing used peripheral blood, obtained 28 days after the second AZD1222 dose. The receptors were sampled from an adult who received the AZD1222 COVID-19 vaccine.

The J gene is TRBJ1-2, the V gene TRBV4-1; 9 bases match TRBD1. The CDR3 totals 16 residues. The germline V gene has CDR1 MGHRA and CDR2 YSYEKL. The V segment lost 2 bases and the J segment 2 bases; nucleotides outside the gene matches: 6. The CDR3, as DNA: TGCGCCAGCAGCCAACCACTACAGGGGGCGAACTATGGCTACACCTTC. Protein product: CASSQPLQGANYGYTF.

This chain links TRBV19 with TRBJ1-2; possible D gene TRBD1, 5 bases. There are 13 residues in the CDR3. CDR1 LNHDA and CDR2 SQIVND come from the germline V gene (reference sequence). V was clipped by 6 bases and J by 4 bases, with 12 bases between them. CDR3 sequence reads: CASRQGEGYGYTF. The CDR3 DNA sequence: TGTGCCAGTAGGCAGGGTGAAGGCTATGGCTACACCTTC.

V gene TRBV2 combines with J gene TRBJ2-2; D may be TRBD2 (5 bases). The CDR3 covers 14 residues. CDR1 and CDR2 (germline): SNHLY, FYNNEI. V was pared by 7 bases and J by 6 bases, with 15 bases between. The DNA for the CDR3 is TGTGCCAGCAAGGGTACTAGAAACGCCGGGGAGCTGTTTTTT. It codes for CASKGTRNAGELFF.

This sequence joins TRBV21-1 and TRBJ2-4; whether TRBD2, the table's D call, matches the DNA was not checked. TRBV21-1 is a listed pseudogene. The CDR3 consists of 13 residues. The CDR3 spells CASSNAAGNIQYF. CDR3 nucleotides: TGTGCCAGCAGCAACGCGGCCGGGAACATTCAGTACTTC.

The rearrangement uses TRBV5-1 and TRBJ2-3, with 15 bases lining up with TRBD2. Germline V CDR1 and CDR2: SGHRS, YFSETQ. CDR3 length: 18 residues. Trimming took 4 bases from V and 0 from J; bases not matched to a gene: 6. In DNA, the CDR3 is TGCGCCAGCAGCCCCCACGGGACTAGCGGGGGGAGCACAGATACGCAGTATTTT. Translation: CASSPHGTSGGSTDTQYF.